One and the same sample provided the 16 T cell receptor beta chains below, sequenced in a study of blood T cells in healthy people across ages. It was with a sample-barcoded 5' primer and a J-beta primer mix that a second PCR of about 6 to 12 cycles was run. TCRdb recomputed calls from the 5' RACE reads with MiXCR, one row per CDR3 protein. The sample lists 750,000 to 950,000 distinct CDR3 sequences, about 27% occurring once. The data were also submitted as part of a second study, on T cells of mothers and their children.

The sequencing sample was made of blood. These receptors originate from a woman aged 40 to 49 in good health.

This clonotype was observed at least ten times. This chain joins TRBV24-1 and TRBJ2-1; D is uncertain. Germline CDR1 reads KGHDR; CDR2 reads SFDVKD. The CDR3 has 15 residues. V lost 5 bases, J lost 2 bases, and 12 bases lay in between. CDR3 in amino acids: CATSAPNGAYNEQFF. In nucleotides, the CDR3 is TGTGCCACCAGTGCCCCTAACGGTGCCTACAATGAGCAGTTCTTC.

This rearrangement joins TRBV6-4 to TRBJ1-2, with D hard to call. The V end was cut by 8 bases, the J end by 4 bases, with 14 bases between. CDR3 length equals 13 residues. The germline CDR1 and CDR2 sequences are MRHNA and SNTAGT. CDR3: CASALRAGYGYTF. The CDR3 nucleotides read TGTGCCAGCGCGCTGCGGGCAGGCTATGGCTACACCTTC.

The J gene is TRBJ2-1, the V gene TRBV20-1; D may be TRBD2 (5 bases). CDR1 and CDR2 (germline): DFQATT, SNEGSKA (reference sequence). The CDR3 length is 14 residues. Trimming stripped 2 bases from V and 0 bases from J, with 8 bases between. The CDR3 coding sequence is TGCAGTGCTAGAACGCTAGCCTCCTACAATGAGCAGTTCTTC. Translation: CSARTLASYNEQFF.

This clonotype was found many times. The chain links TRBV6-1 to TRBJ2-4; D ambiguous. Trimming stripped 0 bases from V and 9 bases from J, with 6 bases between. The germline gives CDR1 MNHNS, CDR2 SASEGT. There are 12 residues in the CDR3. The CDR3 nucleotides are TGTGCCAGCAGTGAAGCGCTTGGCATTCAGTACTTC. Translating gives CASSEALGIQYF.

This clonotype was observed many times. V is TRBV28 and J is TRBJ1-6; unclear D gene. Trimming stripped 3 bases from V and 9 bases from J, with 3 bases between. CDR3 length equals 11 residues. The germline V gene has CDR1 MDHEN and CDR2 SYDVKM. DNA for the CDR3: TGTGCCAGCAGTTTTGGTTCACCCCTCCACTTT. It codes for CASSFGSPLHF.

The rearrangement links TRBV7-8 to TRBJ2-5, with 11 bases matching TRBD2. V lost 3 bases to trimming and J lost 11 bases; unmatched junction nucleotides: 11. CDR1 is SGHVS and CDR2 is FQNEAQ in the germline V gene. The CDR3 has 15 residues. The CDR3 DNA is TGTGCCAGCAGCTTTAGCGGGGGGGCCTTCGGTGAGCAGTACTTC. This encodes CASSFSGGAFGEQYF.

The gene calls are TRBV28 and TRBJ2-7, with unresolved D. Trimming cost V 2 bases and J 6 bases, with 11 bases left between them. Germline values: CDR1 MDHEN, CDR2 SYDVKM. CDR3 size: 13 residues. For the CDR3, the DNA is TGTGCCAGCAGTTTACTAAATTCTGGCGAGCAGTACTTC. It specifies CASSLLNSGEQYF. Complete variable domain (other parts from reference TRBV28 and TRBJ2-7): DVKVTQSSRYLVKRTGEKVFLECVQDMDHENMFWYRQDPGLGLRLIYFSYDVKMKEKGDIPEGYSVSREKKERFSLILESASTNQTSMYLCASSLLNSGEQYFGPGTRLTVT.

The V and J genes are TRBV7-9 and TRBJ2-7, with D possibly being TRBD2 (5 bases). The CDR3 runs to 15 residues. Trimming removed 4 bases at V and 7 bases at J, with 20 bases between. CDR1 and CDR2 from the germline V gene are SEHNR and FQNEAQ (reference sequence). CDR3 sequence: CASSSTEYPTGEQYF. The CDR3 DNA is TGTGCCAGCAGCTCGACCGAGTACCCGACGGGAGAGCAGTACTTC.

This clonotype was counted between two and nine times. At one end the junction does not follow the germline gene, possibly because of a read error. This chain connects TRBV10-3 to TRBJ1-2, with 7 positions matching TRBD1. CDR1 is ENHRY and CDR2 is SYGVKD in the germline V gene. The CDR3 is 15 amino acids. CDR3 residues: CAIGESGTGVIGYTF. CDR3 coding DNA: TGTGCCATCGGTGAGTCGGGTACAGGGGTGATAGGCTACACCTTC.

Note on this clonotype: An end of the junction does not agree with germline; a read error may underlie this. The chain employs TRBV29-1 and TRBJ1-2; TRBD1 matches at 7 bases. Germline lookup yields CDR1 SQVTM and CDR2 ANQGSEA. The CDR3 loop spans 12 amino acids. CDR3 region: CGVGGRGYGYTF. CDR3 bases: TGCGGCGTTGGTGGCAGGGGGTATGGCTACACCTTC.

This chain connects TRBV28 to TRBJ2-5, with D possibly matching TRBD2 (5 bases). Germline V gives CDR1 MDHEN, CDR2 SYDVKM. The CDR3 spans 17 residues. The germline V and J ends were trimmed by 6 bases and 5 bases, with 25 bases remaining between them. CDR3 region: CASSSPLLTEGRETQYF. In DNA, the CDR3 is TGTGCCAGCAGCTCCCCCCTTTTGACCGAGGGTAGGGAGACCCAGTACTTC.

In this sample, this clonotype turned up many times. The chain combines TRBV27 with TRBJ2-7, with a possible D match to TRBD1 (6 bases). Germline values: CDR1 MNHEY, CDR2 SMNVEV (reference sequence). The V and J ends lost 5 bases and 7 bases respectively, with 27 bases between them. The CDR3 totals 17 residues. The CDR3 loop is CASSRSITGTKFMEQYF. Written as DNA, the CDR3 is TGTGCCAGCAGTCGCTCGATTACCGGGACAAAGTTCATGGAGCAGTACTTC.

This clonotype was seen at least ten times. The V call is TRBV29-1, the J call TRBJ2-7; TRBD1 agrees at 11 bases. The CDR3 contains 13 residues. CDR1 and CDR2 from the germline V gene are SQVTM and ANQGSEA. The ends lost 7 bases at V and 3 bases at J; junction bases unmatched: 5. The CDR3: CSAGQGAVYEQYF. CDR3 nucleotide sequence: TGCAGCGCAGGACAGGGGGCGGTCTACGAGCAGTACTTC.

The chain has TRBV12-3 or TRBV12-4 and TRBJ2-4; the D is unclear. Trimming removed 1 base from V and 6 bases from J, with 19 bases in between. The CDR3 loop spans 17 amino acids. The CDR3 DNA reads TGTGCCAGCAGTTTAGGGCAGTCGGCAACAAAAACAAACATTCAGTACTTC. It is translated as CASSLGQSATKTNIQYF.

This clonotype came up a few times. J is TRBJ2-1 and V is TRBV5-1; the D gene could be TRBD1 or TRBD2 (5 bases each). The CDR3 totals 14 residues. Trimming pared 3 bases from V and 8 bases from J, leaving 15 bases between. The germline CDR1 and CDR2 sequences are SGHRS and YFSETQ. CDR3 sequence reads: CASSWGKGLDEQFF. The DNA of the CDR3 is TGCGCCAGCAGCTGGGGGAAGGGTCTAGATGAGCAGTTCTTC. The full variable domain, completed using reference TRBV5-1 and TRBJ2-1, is KAGVTQTPRYLIKTRGQQVTLSCSPISGHRSVSWYQQTPGQGLQFLFEYFSETQRNKGNFPGRFSGRQFSNSRSEMNVSTLELGDSALYLCASSWGKGLDEQFFGPGTRLTVL.

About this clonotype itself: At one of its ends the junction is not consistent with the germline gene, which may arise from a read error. CDR3 loop: CAGSGSVRLVEEQYF. In DNA, the CDR3 is TGTGCCGGCAGTGGGTCGGTCCGCCTTGTGGAAGAGCAGTACTTC. The chain combines TRBV25-1 with TRBJ2-7, with no clear D. Looked up from germline, CDR1 is MGHDK and CDR2 is SYGVNS. The CDR3 loop spans 15 amino acids.